These 14 T cell receptor beta chains were sequenced from one sample in a study of radiation and T cells in renal cell carcinoma. Described time point: baseline pretreatment blood. Treatment denoted: 15 Gy SBRT to primary tumor, nephrectomy 4 weeks later. Assay: immunoSEQ multiplex PCR; the TCRdb copy retains only in-frame clones and omits some. The sample yields 110,000 to 150,000 clones, around four fifths seen once. The specimen comprised blood, sampled from a patient whose treatment included radiotherapy and nephrectomy. Receptors were obtained from a woman in her forties or fifties with renal cell carcinoma.

The chain carries TRBV30 and TRBJ1-6, with TRBD1 matching 8 bases. V trimming: 5 bases; J trimming: 10 bases; junction bases outside the gene matches: 7. Germline CDR1 GTSNPN, CDR2 SVGIG (reference sequence). The CDR3 is 13 residues long. The CDR3 DNA reads TGTGCCTGGGGTGGGACAGGCCCATCACCCCTCCACTTT. Amino acids: CAWGGTGPSPLHF.

The chain recombines TRBV5-6 with TRBJ2-7; D may be TRBD2 (6 bases). Germline V gene data show CDR1 as SGHDT and CDR2 as YYEEEE. This CDR3 is built from 12 residues. V lost 4 bases, J lost 4 bases, and 9 bases lay in between. CDR3 DNA: TGTGCCAGCAGCGGAGGGTGGTACGAGCAGTACTTC. Translation: CASSGGWYEQYF.

The chain combines TRBV5-4 with TRBJ1-2; D not resolved. Germline assignment: CDR1 SGHNT and CDR2 YYREEE (reference sequence). V was cut by 0 bases and J by 0 bases, with 9 bases left in between. The CDR3 contains 15 residues. The CDR3 DNA sequence: TGTGCCAGCAGCTTGGAAGGATTATCTAACTATGGCTACACCTTC. Protein: CASSLEGLSNYGYTF. Complete variable domain (other parts from reference TRBV5-4 and TRBJ1-2): ETGVTQSPTHLIKTRGQQVTLRCSSQSGHNTVSWYQQALGQGPQFIFQYYREEENGRGNFPPRFSGLQFPNYSSELNVNALELDDSALYLCASSLEGLSNYGYTFGSGTRLTVV.

The genes are TRBV7-2 and TRBJ2-2; maybe TRBD1 (5 bases). Germline-derived CDR1 and CDR2 are SGHTA and FQGNSA. This CDR3 comprises 14 residues. V was cut by 1 base and J by 8 bases, with 11 bases left in between. This chain's CDR3 is CASSLEVRGGELFF. The DNA of the CDR3 is TGTGCCAGCAGCTTAGAAGTTAGGGGAGGGGAGCTGTTTTTT. Filled out from reference TRBV7-2 and TRBJ2-2, the complete variable domain reads GAGVSQSPSNKVTEKGKDVELRCDPISGHTALYWYRQSLGQGLEFLIYFQGNSAPDKSGLPSDRFSAERTGGSVSTLTIQRTQQEDSAVYLCASSLEVRGGELFFGEGSRLTVL.

The chain carries TRBV6-1 and TRBJ1-5, with 7 bases lining up with TRBD1. V was clipped by 10 bases and J by 2 bases; unmatched bases: 2. The germline CDR1 and CDR2 sequences are MNHNS and SASEGT. CDR3 length equals 12 residues. The CDR3 DNA follows: TGTGCCATCACAGGGGGCAATCAGCCCCAGCATTTT. Amino acids: CAITGGNQPQHF.

This chain connects TRBV29-1 to TRBJ1-1; D gene uncertain. This CDR3 spans 11 amino acids. CDR1 SQVTM and CDR2 ANQGSEA come from the germline V gene. V was shortened by 4 bases and J by 11 bases, with 14 bases between the two germline ends. CDR3 bases: TGCAGCGTTGGTGACCTTTACGGTGCTTTCTTT. It codes for CSVGDLYGAFF. Filled out from reference TRBV29-1 and TRBJ1-1, the complete variable domain reads SAVISQKPSRDICQRGTSLTIQCQVDSQVTMMFWYRQQPGQSLTLIATANQGSEATYESGFVIDKFPISRPNLTFSTLTVSNMSPEDSSIYLCSVGDLYGAFFGQGTRLTVV.

The chain joins TRBV2 to TRBJ2-5; 8 nucleotides line up with TRBD2. The trim removed 3 bases at V and 5 bases at J, leaving 11 bases unmatched. Germline CDR1 reads SNHLY; CDR2 reads FYNNEI. This CDR3 is 16 amino acids long. CDR3 residues: CASSESGLASGETQYF. CDR3 DNA sequence: TGTGCCAGCAGTGAGAGTGGACTAGCAAGCGGGGAGACCCAGTACTTC. The complete variable domain, with remaining parts taken from reference TRBV2 and TRBJ2-5, reads EPEVTQTPSHQVTQMGQEVILRCVPISNHLYFYWYRQILGQKVEFLVSFYNNEISEKSEIFDDQFSVERPDGSNFTLKIRSTKLEDSAMYFCASSESGLASGETQYFGPGTRLLVL.

The chain employs TRBV28 and TRBJ1-1; D might be TRBD1 (5 bases). This CDR3 comprises 14 residues. The germline gives CDR1 MDHEN, CDR2 SYDVKM. Deletions cut 2 bases from V and 4 bases from J, with 11 bases between. In nucleotides, the CDR3 is TGTGCCAGCAGTTTACTGGGGCGGGGCACTGAAGCTTTCTTT. The encoded protein is CASSLLGRGTEAFF.

This rearrangement joins TRBV4-1 to TRBJ1-5; D uncertain. The CDR3 runs to 16 residues. The germline CDR1 and CDR2 sequences are MGHRA and YSYEKL. Trimming shortened V by 0 bases and J by 2 bases, and 11 bases separated the two germline ends. CDR3 amino acids: CASSQEGGRGNQPQHF. The CDR3 nucleotides read TGCGCCAGCAGCCAAGAAGGAGGTCGGGGCAATCAGCCCCAGCATTTT.

The chain has TRBV7-9 and TRBJ1-1, with D tentatively TRBD1 (5 bases). The ends were cut back, 3 bases at V and 1 base at J, with 9 bases in the middle. This CDR3 is built from 14 residues. Germline CDR1 SEHNR, CDR2 FQNEAQ (reference sequence). Here the CDR3 reads CASSFRTSNTEAFF. The CDR3 DNA sequence: TGTGCCAGCAGCTTTAGGACATCGAACACTGAAGCTTTCTTT. The full variable domain, rest sourced from reference TRBV7-9 and TRBJ1-1, is DTGVSQNPRHKITKRGQNVTFRCDPISEHNRLYWYRQTLGQGPEFLTYFQNEAQLEKSRLLSDRFSAERPKGSFSTLEIQRTEQGDSAMYLCASSFRTSNTEAFFGQGTRLTVV.

This clone occurred many times. The genes are TRBV2 and TRBJ1-5, with D possibly TRBD1 on 6 matching bases. The CDR3 spans 15 residues. The ends were cut back, 1 base at V and 6 bases at J, with 13 bases in the middle. Germline V gene lookup returns CDR1 SNHLY and CDR2 FYNNEI. The CDR3 DNA reads TGTGCCAGCAGTGAAGGTCGTGGGGGCGGTCAGCCCCAGCATTTT. Translation gives CASSEGRGGGQPQHF.

This clone was seen more than once but under ten times. The chain has TRBV29-1 and TRBJ1-1; D not certain. The CDR3 spans 11 residues. The germline V and J ends were trimmed by 5 bases and 2 bases, with 6 bases remaining between them. Germline V gene data show CDR1 as SQVTM and CDR2 as ANQGSEA. The DNA for the CDR3 is TGCAGCGTTCGAAGTAACACTGAAGCTTTCTTT. It encodes CSVRSNTEAFF.

This chain uses TRBV19 with TRBJ1-1; a weak D match, TRBD1 (5 bases). Germline V lookup: CDR1 LNHDA, CDR2 SQIVND (reference sequence). V was pared by 3 bases and J by 6 bases, with 14 bases between. CDR3 size: 14 residues. The CDR3 loop is CASSMPGVRAEAFF. CDR3 sequence (DNA): TGTGCCAGTAGTATGCCGGGGGTGAGGGCTGAAGCTTTCTTT.

J is TRBJ2-7 and V is TRBV7-8; 8 bases line up with TRBD1. The junction had 8 bases not matched to a gene; V was cut back by 4 bases and J by 3 bases. This CDR3 has 15 residues. Germline assignment: CDR1 SGHVS and CDR2 FQNEAQ. As DNA, the CDR3 is TGTGCCAGCAGCTCGGACAGGGTAAAGATCTACGAGCAGTACTTC. Protein product: CASSSDRVKIYEQYF.